The rows below give T cell receptor beta chains drawn from one sample of a study of cytomegalovirus exposure and HLA in healthy donors. Sequenced by immunoSEQ multiplex PCR; TCRdb stores in-frame clones only, minus some. The table lists about 170,000 clones, almost 75% of them singletons. The sample was PBMCs. The receptor set was obtained from a woman in her late teens or twenties in good health and CMV-seropositive. Both conserved end residues are part of each CDR3. Fields, in order: clone size, D gene, J gene, V gene, CDR3 DNA, CDR3 protein. The D gene is left open where the match is weak. Clone size is stated in some rows and not others, as once, few, many or a class when expanded.

-	-	TRBJ2-1	TRBV2	TGTGCCAGCAGTTATCTCAGGGGTAATGAGCAGTTCTTC	CASSYLRGNEQFF
-	TRBD1	TRBJ1-2	TRBV6-5	TGTGCCAGCACCTACGGGGACAGGGACGGCTATGGCTACACCTTC	CASTYGDRDGYGYTF
-	TRBD2	TRBJ2-1	TRBV5-4	TGTGCCAGCAGCAGCGGACTAGCGGGGGGGTTGGATGAGCAGTTCTTC	CASSSGLAGGLDEQFF
-	TRBD2	TRBJ2-2	TRBV7-2	TGTGCCAGCAGCCTCCGACTAGCGGCGAACACCGGGGAGCTGTTTTTT	CASSLRLAANTGELFF
-	-	TRBJ1-4	TRBV7-2	TGTGCCAGCAGCTTCGGGACTAATGAAAAACTGTTTTTT	CASSFGTNEKLFF
-	TRBD2	TRBJ2-7	TRBV11-3	TGTGCCAGCAGCCCGGGGGGGGGACCCTACGAGCAGTACTTC	CASSPGGGPYEQYF
-	-	TRBJ1-4	TRBV5-1	TGCGCCAGCACCCCGCTAGCGGGTGGTGAAAAACTGTTTTTT	CASTPLAGGEKLFF
-	-	TRBJ2-3	TRBV4-1	TGCGCCAGCAGCCAGGTTCCTACAGGGCTTAGCACAGATACGCAGTATTTT	CASSQVPTGLSTDTQYF
once	-	TRBJ1-2	TRBV15	TGTGCCACCAGCGGCGAAGACAGGCGATATGGCTACACCTTC	CATSGEDRRYGYTF
-	-	TRBJ2-3	TRBV11-2	TGTGCCAGCAGCTTTCGACAGGTTTCCCTAGATACGCAGTATTTT	CASSFRQVSLDTQYF
few	-	TRBJ1-4	TRBV9	TGTGCCAGCAGCGTAGGGGCAGGCGTCGGTGAAAAACTGTTTTTT	CASSVGAGVGEKLFF
-	TRBD2	TRBJ2-1	TRBV7-3	TGTGCCAGCAGCTTAACCGGGACTAGACTCAATGAGCAGTTCTTC	CASSLTGTRLNEQFF
-	-	TRBJ1-1	TRBV28	TGTGCCATCAAAGAGGGAGGCCAAGCGATCGGAGCTTTCTTT	CAIKEGGQAIGAFF
few	-	TRBJ1-1	TRBV4-2	TGTGCCAGCAGCCCTTTGGAAAGAGGGAACACTGAAGCTTTCTTT	CASSPLERGNTEAFF
-	TRBD2	TRBJ2-7	TRBV7-9	TGTGCCAGCAGCTTAGCGGATGGGCTAGCGGGGGGCGAGCAGTACTTC	CASSLADGLAGGEQYF
-	-	TRBJ1-1	TRBV5-1	TGCGCCAGCAGCTTGGGCGACAGGAACACTGAAGCTTTCTTT	CASSLGDRNTEAFF
-	-	TRBJ2-3	TRBV4-2	TGTGCCAGCAGCCCAACCTACGGGGACACAGATACGCAGTATTTT	CASSPTYGDTDTQYF
-	TRBD1	TRBJ2-3	TRBV25-1	TGTGCCAGCAGTGAGGCCCAGGGGGGCACAGATACGCAGTATTTT	CASSEAQGGTDTQYF
once	-	TRBJ1-3	TRBV27	TGTGCCAGCAGTTTAGCAGGGACTGGAAACACCATATATTTT	CASSLAGTGNTIYF
-	-	TRBJ2-7	TRBV7-7	TGTGCTAGCAGCCCCGAGGCGGGCCGACCCTACGAGCAGTACTTC	CASSPEAGRPYEQYF
few	-	TRBJ1-5	TRBV19	TGTGCCAGTAGTATACAGGCTCCCTATCAGCCCCAGCATTTT	CASSIQAPYQPQHF
few	TRBD1	TRBJ1-1	TRBV19	TGTGCCAGTAGTACCGACAGGGCCACTGAAGCTTTCTTT	CASSTDRATEAFF
-	-	TRBJ2-7	TRBV6-5	TGTGCCAGCAGGTCGGGTGGCAACGAGCAGTACTTC	CASRSGGNEQYF
-	-	TRBJ2-1	TRBV7-8	TGTGCCAGCAGCTTAGCGCAGGGGAGGGCGAGAAATGAGCAGTTCTTC	CASSLAQGRARNEQFF
few	-	TRBJ1-5	TRBV27	TGTGCCAGCAGTGTAGGGGCTTATAGCAATCAGCCCCAGCATTTT	CASSVGAYSNQPQHF
-	-	TRBJ1-4	TRBV4-2	TGTGCCAGCAGCCAAGAAAGGTCAGGGCTAGGTGAAAAACTGTTTTTT	CASSQERSGLGEKLFF
-	TRBD2	TRBJ2-5	TRBV5-4	TGTGCCAGCAGCTCAATAGCGGGGGAAGAGACCCAGTACTTC	CASSSIAGEETQYF
-	TRBD1	TRBJ2-7	TRBV6-1	TGTGCCAGCAGGCCCGGGACAGGACTCTACGAGCAGTACTTC	CASRPGTGLYEQYF
-	-	TRBJ2-7	TRBV7-9	TGTGCCAGCAGCCACGGGACATCCTACGAGCAGTACTTC	CASSHGTSYEQYF
-	TRBD2	TRBJ2-1	TRBV11-2	TGTGCCAGCAGCTTAAGGGAGCGGGGTTTCTACAATGAGCAGTTCTTC	CASSLRERGFYNEQFF
few	-	TRBJ1-4	TRBV11-2	TGTGCCAGCAGCTTACTCCGAGGGGGGGCGCGAACTAATGAAAAACTGTTTTTT	CASSLLRGGARTNEKLFF
-	TRBD1	TRBJ2-7	TRBV19	TGTGCCAGTAGCGGGACAGGGTCATCCTACGAGCAGTACTTC	CASSGTGSSYEQYF
-	-	TRBJ2-3	TRBV7-2	TGTGCCAGCAGCTCCCCCGTCCCCGGGGTTTCCACAGATACGCAGTATTTT	CASSSPVPGVSTDTQYF
-	-	TRBJ1-4	TRBV7-9	TGTTCCAGCAGCCCCCGGACAGCAACTAATGAAAAACTGTTTTTT	CSSSPRTATNEKLFF
-	-	TRBJ1-4	TRBV27	TGTGCCAGCAGTCCTCTAAGCCTAAATGAAAAACTGTTTTTT	CASSPLSLNEKLFF
-	-	TRBJ1-5	TRBV7-2	TGTGCCAGCAGCTTAGTGGCAGGGGCGAATCAGCCCCAGCATTTT	CASSLVAGANQPQHF